One sample yielded the 8 T cell receptor beta chains listed below, sequenced in a study of identical twins. TCRdb re-called the 5' RACE reads through MiXCR, storing one row per CDR3 protein. The sample contains roughly 570,000 distinct CDR3 sequences, 9.6% of which appear only once. This sample was also put to use in a study of yellow fever vaccine responses in identical twins.

Source material: PBMCs. The receptors derive from a woman in her late teens or twenties in good health.

V and J are TRBV20-1 and TRBJ2-7, with D possibly matching TRBD2 (6 bases). The CDR3 loop spans 12 amino acids. V lost 7 bases, J lost 5 bases, and 15 bases lay in between. Germline CDR1 and CDR2: DFQATT and SNEGSKA (reference sequence). DNA of the CDR3: TGCAGTGACTCGGGAGTCGTCCACGAGCAGTACTTC. Its translation is CSDSGVVHEQYF.

In its sample, this clonotype was seen many times. This rearrangement joins TRBV5-1 to TRBJ2-7; D tentatively reads TRBD1 or TRBD2 (5 bases each). The germline CDR1 and CDR2 sequences are SGHRS and YFSETQ. The CDR3 runs 15 residues. V was trimmed by 4 bases and J by 6 bases, leaving 20 bases between them. The CDR3 coding sequence is TGCGCCAGCAGCCCAACCGGGACGGGCCCTTCCGAGCAGTACTTC. Its protein product is CASSPTGTGPSEQYF.

In its sample, this clonotype was seen a few times. The chain links TRBV20-1 to TRBJ2-1; 7 nucleotides agree with TRBD1. The CDR3 runs to 15 residues. After removal of 6 bases from V and 5 bases from J, the junction contained 13 bases not matched to a gene. Per the germline V gene, CDR1 is DFQATT and CDR2 is SNEGSKA (reference sequence). The CDR3 DNA reads TGCAGTGCCAAAAACAGGGGAAGGCGGAACAATGAGCAGTTCTTC. This codes for CSAKNRGRRNNEQFF.

This clonotype was detected many times. The chain couples TRBV29-1 to TRBJ2-7, with D possibly matching TRBD2 (5 bases). CDR1 is SQVTM and CDR2 is ANQGSEA in the germline V gene. The CDR3 is made up of 15 amino acids. Trimming shortened V by 0 bases and J by 2 bases, and 14 bases separated the two germline ends. CDR3 DNA sequence: TGCAGCGTTGAAGATCCCGACCGGGAAACCTACGAGCAGTACTTC. It specifies CSVEDPDRETYEQYF.

The chain has TRBV5-1 and TRBJ1-5; unclear D gene. The CDR3 has 13 residues. V gave up 4 bases and J gave up 0 bases, with 5 bases separating them. CDR1 is SGHRS and CDR2 is YFSETQ in the germline V gene. CDR3 sequence reads: CASSQYSNQPQHF. In DNA form, the CDR3 reads TGCGCCAGCAGCCAATATAGCAATCAGCCCCAGCATTTT.

At least ten counts were recorded for this clonotype. This chain links TRBV20-1 with TRBJ2-1; 10 bases match TRBD2. The CDR3 is 15 amino acids. Germline CDR1 DFQATT, CDR2 SNEGSKA (reference sequence). The V and J ends lost 2 bases and 5 bases, in that order; junction bases with no gene match: 6. CDR3 coding DNA: TGCAGTGCTAGACCACTTAGCGGGAGGAACAATGAGCAGTTCTTC. It yields the protein CSARPLSGRNNEQFF.

This clonotype was counted at least ten times. This chain uses TRBV20-1 with TRBJ2-1; D gene unclear. The CDR3 consists of 15 residues. The V end was cut by 0 bases, the J end by 4 bases, with 13 bases between. Germline V gene lookup returns CDR1 DFQATT and CDR2 SNEGSKA (reference sequence). The CDR3 bases are TGCAGTGCTAGAGATCTTGGCAGTTCGTACAATGAGCAGTTCTTC. Translating it yields CSARDLGSSYNEQFF.

The J gene is TRBJ2-1, the V gene TRBV20-1, with no clear D. Germline loops: CDR1 DFQATT, CDR2 SNEGSKA (reference sequence). The CDR3 extends over 11 amino acids. V gave up 4 bases and J gave up 7 bases, with 8 bases separating them. The CDR3 DNA reads as TGCAGTGCTAAGGGAAGGAATGAGCAGTTCTTC. It codes for CSAKGRNEQFF.